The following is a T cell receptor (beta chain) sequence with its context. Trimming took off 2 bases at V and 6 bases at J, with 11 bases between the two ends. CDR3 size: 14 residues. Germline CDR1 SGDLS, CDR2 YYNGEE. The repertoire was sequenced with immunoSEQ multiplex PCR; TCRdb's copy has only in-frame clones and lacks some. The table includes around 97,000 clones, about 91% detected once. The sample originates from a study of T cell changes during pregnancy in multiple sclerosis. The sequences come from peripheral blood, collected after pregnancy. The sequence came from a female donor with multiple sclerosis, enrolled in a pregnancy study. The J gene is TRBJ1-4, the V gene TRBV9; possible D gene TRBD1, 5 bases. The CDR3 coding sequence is TGTGCCAGCAGCGTCCGGGGAGGGGATGAAAAACTGTTTTTT. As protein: CASSVRGGDEKLFF.